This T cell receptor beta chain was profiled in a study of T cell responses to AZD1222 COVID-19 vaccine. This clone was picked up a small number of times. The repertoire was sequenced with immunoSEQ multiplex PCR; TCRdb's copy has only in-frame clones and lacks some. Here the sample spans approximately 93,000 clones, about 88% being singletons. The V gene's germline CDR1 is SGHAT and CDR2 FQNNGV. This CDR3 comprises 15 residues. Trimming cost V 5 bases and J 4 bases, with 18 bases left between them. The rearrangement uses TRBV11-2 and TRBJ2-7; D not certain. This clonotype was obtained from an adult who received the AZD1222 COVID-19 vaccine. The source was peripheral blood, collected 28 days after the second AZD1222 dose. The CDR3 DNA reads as TGTGCCAGCAGCCCCACAACCCGTGTCGGGTACGAGCAGTACTTC. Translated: CASSPTTRVGYEQYF.